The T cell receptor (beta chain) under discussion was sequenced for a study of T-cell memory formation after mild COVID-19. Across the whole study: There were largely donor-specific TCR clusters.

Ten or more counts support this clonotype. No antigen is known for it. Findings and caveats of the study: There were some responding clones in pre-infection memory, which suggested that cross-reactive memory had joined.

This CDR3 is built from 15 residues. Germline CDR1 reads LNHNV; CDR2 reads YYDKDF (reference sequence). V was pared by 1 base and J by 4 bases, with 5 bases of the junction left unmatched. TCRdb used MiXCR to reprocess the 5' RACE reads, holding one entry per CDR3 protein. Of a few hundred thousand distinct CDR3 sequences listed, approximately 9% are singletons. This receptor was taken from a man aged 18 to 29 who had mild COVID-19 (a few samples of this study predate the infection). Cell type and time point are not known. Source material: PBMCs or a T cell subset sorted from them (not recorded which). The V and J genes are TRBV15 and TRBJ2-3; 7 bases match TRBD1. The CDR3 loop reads CATSRVTGVADTQYF. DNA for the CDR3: TGTGCCACCAGCAGAGTTACAGGGGTGGCAGATACGCAGTATTTT.